A selection of T cell receptor beta chains follows, all from one sample in a study of blood T cell repertoires in COVID-19. The repertoire was sequenced with immunoSEQ multiplex PCR; TCRdb's copy has only in-frame clones and lacks some. Here the sample spans approximately 200,000 clones, approximately 86% being singletons. The sample taken for sequencing was PBMCs or T cells enriched from blood (not recorded which). Every receptor here comes from a young woman who had recovered from COVID-19. Both conserved end residues are part of each CDR3. A D gene is named only where the DNA matches it firmly. Clone size is shown for a subset of rows, as once, few, many or a class of expanded clone.

TRBV21-1	TRBJ2-5	-	-	TGTGCCAGCAGCAAAGGTCCCCGGGCCCCGGGAAGAGAGACCCAGTACTTC	CASSKGPRAPGRETQYF
TRBV2	TRBJ2-5	-	-	TGTGCCAGCAGACTAGGTACACAAGAGACCCAGTACTTC	CASRLGTQETQYF
TRBV19	TRBJ1-3	-	-	TGTGCCAGTACCACAATCCTTACGGGGACAGGAAACACCATATATTTT	CASTTILTGTGNTIYF
TRBV27	TRBJ2-3	-	-	TGTGCCAGCAGTTTAAGACTAGGCGTCGATACGCAGTATTTT	CASSLRLGVDTQYF
TRBV30	TRBJ2-5	-	-	TGTGCCTGGAGTGTACTCGGTTTCCAGTACTTC	CAWSVLGFQYF
TRBV3-1/TRBV3-2	TRBJ1-2	-	-	TGTGCCAGCAGCCAACAGGGAATTTATGGCTACACCTTC	CASSQQGIYGYTF
TRBV19	TRBJ2-1	TRBD2	-	TGTGCCACTAGCGGGGATTCCTACAATGAGCAGTTCTTC	CATSGDSYNEQFF
TRBV28	TRBJ1-2	TRBD1	-	TGTGCCAGCAGGACAGGGGAGGGTGGCTACACCTTC	CASRTGEGGYTF
TRBV11-1	TRBJ1-1	TRBD1	few	TGTGCCAGCAGCTTAGAGGCAGGGGGGAACACTGAAGCTTTCTTT	CASSLEAGGNTEAFF
TRBV5-5	TRBJ1-3	TRBD1	-	TGTGCCAGCAGCGGACAGGTCTCTGGAAACACCATATATTTT	CASSGQVSGNTIYF
TRBV7-3	TRBJ2-3	-	-	TGTGCCAGCAGCTTAAGAGGGCGGGCCGATACGCAGTATTTT	CASSLRGRADTQYF
TRBV7-2	TRBJ1-2	-	-	TGTGCCAGCAGCTTAACTCCCCCCGACTGGGGCTACACCTTC	CASSLTPPDWGYTF
TRBV2	TRBJ1-5	-	-	TGTGCCAGCAGTGTCAAAGGAGCCTCCAATCAGCCCCAGCATTTT	CASSVKGASNQPQHF
TRBV19	TRBJ2-3	-	-	TGTGCCAGTAGTTTGGGGGGAAGCACAGATACGCAGTATTTT	CASSLGGSTDTQYF
TRBV15	TRBJ1-2	-	-	TGTGCCACCAGCATCACTAGGACAGTAAAGGGCTACACCTTC	CATSITRTVKGYTF
TRBV11-3	TRBJ2-7	-	-	TGTGCCAGCAGCTTAGCGGCAGAGGACGAGCAGTACTTC	CASSLAAEDEQYF
TRBV30	TRBJ1-2	TRBD1	-	TGTGCCTGGAGGGACAGGGGGATTAGTGGCTACACCTTC	CAWRDRGISGYTF
TRBV13	TRBJ1-6	-	-	TGTGCCAGCCGCCTCCGTGGGGGGTCGGGCTCACCCCTCCACTTT	CASRLRGGSGSPLHF
TRBV7-9	TRBJ2-3	TRBD2	-	TGTGCCAGCAGCTTAGTACTAGCGGGCCGCACAGATACGCAGTATTTT	CASSLVLAGRTDTQYF
TRBV19	TRBJ1-1	TRBD1	-	TGTGCCAGTAGGTGGTCAAGCAGGGGGATGGGCACTGAAGCTTTCTTT	CASRWSSRGMGTEAFF
TRBV15	TRBJ1-1	-	-	TGTGCCACCAGCAGAGGCCTGGGGGGGTTCGGGGAGAGCACTGAAGCTTTCTTT	CATSRGLGGFGESTEAFF
TRBV7-2	TRBJ2-5	TRBD2	-	TGTGCCAGCAGCCCTTGGGGTAGCGGGGTCCAAGAGACCCAGTACTTC	CASSPWGSGVQETQYF
TRBV5-1	TRBJ2-7	-	-	TGCGCCAGCAGCTTGGGAGACAGTTTTCCTTACGAGCAGTACTTC	CASSLGDSFPYEQYF
TRBV6-2/TRBV6-3	TRBJ2-4	TRBD1	-	TGTGCCAGCAGTTTGTCCGGGACAGAGAAAAACATTCAGTACTTC	CASSLSGTEKNIQYF
TRBV24-1	TRBJ2-1	-	-	TGTGCCACCCAGGGGGGAGCGGGAGCCATAAATGAGCAGTTCTTC	CATQGGAGAINEQFF
TRBV19	TRBJ1-4	TRBD1	-	TGTGCCAGTAGGAGATTCATAGGTCCCGGGACAGGGGGCGAGAATGAAAAACTGTTTTTT	CASRRFIGPGTGGENEKLFF
TRBV27	TRBJ1-2	-	-	TGTGCCAGCAGTTTATCCATGTTACACGCCGTCGGGGGTGGTGGCTACACCTTC	CASSLSMLHAVGGGGYTF
TRBV19	TRBJ2-7	-	-	TGTGCCAGTAGTATCACGTTGGGGGCGTCCTACGAGCAGTACTTC	CASSITLGASYEQYF
TRBV7-2	TRBJ2-3	-	-	TGTGCCAGCAGCCAGGACAGGGCGGGGGGGAGCACAGATACGCAGTATTTT	CASSQDRAGGSTDTQYF
TRBV30	TRBJ1-3	-	-	TGTGCCTGGAGTGTCCTAGGACAGGGAAACACCATATATTTT	CAWSVLGQGNTIYF